These T cell receptor beta chains were read from a single sample in a study of T-cell reconstitution after alpha-beta-depleted transplantation in children. TCRdb itself ran the PCR reads through MiXCR, one entry per CDR3 protein. The table has 90,000 to 100,000 distinct CDR3 sequences, more than 20% seen once. The sample in question was PBMCs, obtained before TCRalphabeta/CD19-depleted stem cell transplant. The receptors here all came from a boy aged 2 to 10 with acute lymphoblastic leukemia, due to receive a stem cell transplant. CDR3s include the opening cysteine and the closing phenylalanine or tryptophan. Rows may omit the clone size; those that give it use once, few, many or a size class.

J gene,clone size,V gene,CDR3 protein
TRBJ2-3,few,TRBV2,CASSEADTQYF
TRBJ2-3,-,TRBV28,CASSLLGARFQYF
TRBJ2-7,-,TRBV20-1,CSALLAEGPYEQYF
TRBJ2-1,-,TRBV29-1,CSGEGVDSYNEQFF
TRBJ1-2,few,TRBV7-2,CASSPGGVTDGYTF
TRBJ2-1,few,TRBV7-9,CASTGGRDNEQFF
TRBJ2-7,-,TRBV5-1,CASSIGRSSYEQYF
TRBJ2-7,once,TRBV3-1,CASQGLYEQYF
TRBJ2-3,once,TRBV20-1,CSARRRLESTDTQYF
TRBJ2-1,-,TRBV7-3,CASSRGLAEGDNEQFF
TRBJ1-1,few,TRBV5-1,CASSLEGHRMNTEAFF
TRBJ2-3,few,TRBV20-1,CSASLAATDTQYF
TRBJ2-1,few,TRBV5-1,CASSLVLAEGHEQFF
TRBJ2-1,many,TRBV6-1,CASRGVAGVLNEQFF
TRBJ2-5,-,TRBV9,CASSVAGAGEETQYF
TRBJ2-6,-,TRBV20-1,CSALGTGGSGANVLTF
TRBJ2-1,many,TRBV28,CASRASGRALQQFF
TRBJ2-1,-,TRBV7-2,CASSPGDRRNNEQFF
TRBJ2-1,few,TRBV12-3/TRBV12-4,CASSLIRGHEQFF
TRBJ2-3,many,TRBV7-6,CASSLAYSGGGKDTQYF
TRBJ2-1,many,TRBV7-9,CASSVGTGTNNEQFF
TRBJ1-4,many,TRBV6-5,CASSYGRQLFF
TRBJ1-4,few,TRBV20-1,CSARSTNEKLFF
TRBJ2-7,-,TRBV20-1,CSATDGSSYEQYF